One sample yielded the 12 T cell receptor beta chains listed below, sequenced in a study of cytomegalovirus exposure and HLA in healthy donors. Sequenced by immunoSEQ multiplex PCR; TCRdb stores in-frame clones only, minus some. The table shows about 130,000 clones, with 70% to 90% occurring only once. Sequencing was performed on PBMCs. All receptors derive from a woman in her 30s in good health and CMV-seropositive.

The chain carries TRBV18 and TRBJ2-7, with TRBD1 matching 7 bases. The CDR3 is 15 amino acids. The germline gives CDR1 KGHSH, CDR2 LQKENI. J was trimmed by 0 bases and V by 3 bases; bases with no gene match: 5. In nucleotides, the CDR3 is TGTGCCAGCTCACCGTCCCGGGACAGCTCCTACGAGCAGTACTTC. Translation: CASSPSRDSSYEQYF.

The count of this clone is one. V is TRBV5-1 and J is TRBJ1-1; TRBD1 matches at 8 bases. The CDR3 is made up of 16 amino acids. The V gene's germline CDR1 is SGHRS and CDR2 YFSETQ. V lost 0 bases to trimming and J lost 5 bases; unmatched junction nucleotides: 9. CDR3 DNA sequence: TGCGCCAGCAGCTTGGAACCGACAGGGGTTAGGACTGAAGCTTTCTTT. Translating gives CASSLEPTGVRTEAFF. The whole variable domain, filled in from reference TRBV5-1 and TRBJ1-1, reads KAGVTQTPRYLIKTRGQQVTLSCSPISGHRSVSWYQQTPGQGLQFLFEYFSETQRNKGNFPGRFSGRQFSNSRSEMNVSTLELGDSALYLCASSLEPTGVRTEAFFGQGTRLTVV.

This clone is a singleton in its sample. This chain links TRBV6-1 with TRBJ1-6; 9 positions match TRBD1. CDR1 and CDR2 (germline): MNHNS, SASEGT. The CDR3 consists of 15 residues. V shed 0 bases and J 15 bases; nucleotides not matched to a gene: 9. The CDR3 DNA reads TGTGCCAGCAGTGAAGCCGGGACAGGGCATATAATCCTCCACTTT. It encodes CASSEAGTGHIILHF.

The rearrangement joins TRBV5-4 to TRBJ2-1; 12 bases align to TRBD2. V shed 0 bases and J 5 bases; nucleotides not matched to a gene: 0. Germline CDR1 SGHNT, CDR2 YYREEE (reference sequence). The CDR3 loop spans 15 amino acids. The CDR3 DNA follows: TGTGCCAGCAGCTTGGGACTAGCGGGGGACAATGAGCAGTTCTTC. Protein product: CASSLGLAGDNEQFF.

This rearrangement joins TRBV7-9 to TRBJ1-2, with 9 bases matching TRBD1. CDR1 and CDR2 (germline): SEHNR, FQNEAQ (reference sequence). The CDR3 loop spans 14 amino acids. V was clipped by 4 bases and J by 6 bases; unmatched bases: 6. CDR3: CASSSTGGADGYTF. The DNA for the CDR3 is TGTGCCAGCAGCTCTACAGGGGGCGCCGATGGCTACACCTTC. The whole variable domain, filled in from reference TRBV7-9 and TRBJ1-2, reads DTGVSQNPRHKITKRGQNVTFRCDPISEHNRLYWYRQTLGQGPEFLTYFQNEAQLEKSRLLSDRFSAERPKGSFSTLEIQRTEQGDSAMYLCASSSTGGADGYTFGSGTRLTVV.

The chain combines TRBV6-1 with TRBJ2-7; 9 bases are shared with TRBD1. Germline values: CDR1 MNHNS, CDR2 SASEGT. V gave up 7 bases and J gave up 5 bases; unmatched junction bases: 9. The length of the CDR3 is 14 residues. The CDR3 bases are TGTGCCAGCAACCCAACAGGGGGCATAAACGAGCAGTACTTC. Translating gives CASNPTGGINEQYF.

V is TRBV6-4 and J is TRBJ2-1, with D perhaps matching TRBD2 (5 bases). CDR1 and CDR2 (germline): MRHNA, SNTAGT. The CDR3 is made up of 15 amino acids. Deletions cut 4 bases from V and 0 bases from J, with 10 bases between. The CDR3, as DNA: TGTGCCAGCAGTGTTCGAGGGAGCTCCTACAATGAGCAGTTCTTC. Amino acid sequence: CASSVRGSSYNEQFF.

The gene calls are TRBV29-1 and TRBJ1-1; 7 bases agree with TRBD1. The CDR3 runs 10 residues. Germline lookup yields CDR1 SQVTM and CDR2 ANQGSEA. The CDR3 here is CSAEDRDAFF. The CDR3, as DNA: TGCAGTGCCGAAGACAGGGACGCTTTCTTT.

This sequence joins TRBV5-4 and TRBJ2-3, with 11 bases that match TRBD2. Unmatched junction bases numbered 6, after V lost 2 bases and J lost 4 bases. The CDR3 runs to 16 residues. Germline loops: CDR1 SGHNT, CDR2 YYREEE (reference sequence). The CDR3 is CASSLGSGGVSDTQYF. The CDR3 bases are TGTGCCAGCAGCTTAGGTAGCGGGGGGGTGTCAGATACGCAGTATTTT.

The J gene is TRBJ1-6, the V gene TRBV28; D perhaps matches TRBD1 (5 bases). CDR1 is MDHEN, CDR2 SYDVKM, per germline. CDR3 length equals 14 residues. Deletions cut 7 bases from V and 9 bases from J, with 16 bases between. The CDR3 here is CASKGGQGFSPLHF. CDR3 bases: TGTGCCAGCAAGGGTGGGCAGGGATTTTCACCCCTCCACTTT.

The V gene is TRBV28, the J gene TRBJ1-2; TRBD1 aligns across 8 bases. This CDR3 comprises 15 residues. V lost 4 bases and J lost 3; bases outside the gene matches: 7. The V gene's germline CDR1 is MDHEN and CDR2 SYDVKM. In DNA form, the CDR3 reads TGTGCCAGCAGTTCTTTGCCAGGGGGCCACTATGGCTACACCTTC. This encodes CASSSLPGGHYGYTF.

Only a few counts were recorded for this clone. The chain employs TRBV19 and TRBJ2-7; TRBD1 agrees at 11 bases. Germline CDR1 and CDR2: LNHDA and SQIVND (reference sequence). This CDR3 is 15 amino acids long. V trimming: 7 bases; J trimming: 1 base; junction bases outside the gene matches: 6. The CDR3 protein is CASTSGQGGSYEQYF. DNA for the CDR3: TGTGCCAGTACCTCGGGACAGGGGGGATCCTACGAGCAGTACTTC.